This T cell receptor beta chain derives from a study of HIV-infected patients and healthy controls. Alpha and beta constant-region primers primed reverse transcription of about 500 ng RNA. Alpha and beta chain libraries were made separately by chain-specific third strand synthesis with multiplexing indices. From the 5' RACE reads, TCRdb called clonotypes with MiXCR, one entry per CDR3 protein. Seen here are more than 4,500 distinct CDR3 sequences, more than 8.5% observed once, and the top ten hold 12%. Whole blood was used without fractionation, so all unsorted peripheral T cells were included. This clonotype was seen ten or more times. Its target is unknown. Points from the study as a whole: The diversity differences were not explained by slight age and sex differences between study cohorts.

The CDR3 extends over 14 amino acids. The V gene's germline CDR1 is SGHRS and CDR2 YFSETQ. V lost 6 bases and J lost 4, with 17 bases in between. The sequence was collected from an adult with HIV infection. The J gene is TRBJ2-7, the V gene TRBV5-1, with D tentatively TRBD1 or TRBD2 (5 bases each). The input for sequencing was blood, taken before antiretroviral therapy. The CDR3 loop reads CASTFRDGDYEQYF. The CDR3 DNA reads TGCGCCAGCACCTTCAGGGACGGCGATTACGAGCAGTACTTC. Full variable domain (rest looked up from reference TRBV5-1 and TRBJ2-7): KAGVTQTPRYLIKTRGQQVTLSCSPISGHRSVSWYQQTPGQGLQFLFEYFSETQRNKGNFPGRFSGRQFSNSRSEMNVSTLELGDSALYLCASTFRDGDYEQYFGPGTRLTVT.